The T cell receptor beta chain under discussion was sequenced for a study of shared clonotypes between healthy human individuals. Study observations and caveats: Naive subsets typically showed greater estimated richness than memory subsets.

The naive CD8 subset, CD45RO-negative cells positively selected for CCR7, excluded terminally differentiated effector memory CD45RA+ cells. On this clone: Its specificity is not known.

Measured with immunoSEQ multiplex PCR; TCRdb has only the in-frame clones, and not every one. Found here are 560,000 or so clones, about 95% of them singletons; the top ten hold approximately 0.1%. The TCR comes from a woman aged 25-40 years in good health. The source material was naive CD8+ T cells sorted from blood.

CDR3 coding DNA: TGTGCCAGCAGAGCGCTAGCGGGAGATTCCTACAATGAGCAGTTCTTC. It translates to CASRALAGDSYNEQFF. The chain combines TRBV13 with TRBJ2-1; 10 bases map to TRBD2. There are 16 residues in the CDR3. Germline CDR1 reads PRHDT; CDR2 reads FYEKMQ (reference sequence). Unmatched junction bases numbered 6, after V lost 6 bases and J lost 1 base.